This TCR beta chain was obtained from a study of cytomegalovirus exposure and HLA in healthy donors. The V end lost 2 bases, the J end lost 4 bases, and 8 bases lay between the germline ends. The CDR3 consists of 14 residues. CDR1 KGHSH and CDR2 LQKENI come from the germline V gene. A multiplex PCR was run with 60 Vbeta primers and 13 Jbeta primers. Sequenced by immunoSEQ multiplex PCR; TCRdb stores in-frame clones only, minus some. The table lists tens of thousands of clones, around 80% of them singletons. The sequence derives from a woman between 35 and 50 years old in good health and CMV-seropositive. The specimen was PBMCs. The rearrangement uses TRBV18 and TRBJ1-4; D gene ambiguous. The CDR3 region is CASSPGSLNEKLFF. Here the CDR3 DNA reads TGTGCCAGCTCACCAGGCAGTCTTAATGAAAAACTGTTTTTT.